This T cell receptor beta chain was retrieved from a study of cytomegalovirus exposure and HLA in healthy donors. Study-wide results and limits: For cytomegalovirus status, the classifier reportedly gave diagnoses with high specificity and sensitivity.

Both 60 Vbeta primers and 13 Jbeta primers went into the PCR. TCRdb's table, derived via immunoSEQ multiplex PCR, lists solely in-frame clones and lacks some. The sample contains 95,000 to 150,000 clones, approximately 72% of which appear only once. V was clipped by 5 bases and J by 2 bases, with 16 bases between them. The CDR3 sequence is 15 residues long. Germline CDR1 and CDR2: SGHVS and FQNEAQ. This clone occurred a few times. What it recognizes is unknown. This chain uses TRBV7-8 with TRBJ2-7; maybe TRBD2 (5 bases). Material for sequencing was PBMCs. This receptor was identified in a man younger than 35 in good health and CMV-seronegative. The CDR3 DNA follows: TGTGCCAGCAGCCAGCGGCCTGGCAGCCCCTACGAGCAGTACTTC. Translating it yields CASSQRPGSPYEQYF. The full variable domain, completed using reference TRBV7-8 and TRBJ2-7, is GAGVSQSPRYKVAKRGQDVALRCDPISGHVSLFWYQQALGQGPEFLTYFQNEAQLDKSGLPSDRFFAERPEGSVSTLKIQRTQQEDSAVYLCASSQRPGSPYEQYFGPGTRLTVT.